Listed below are T cell receptor beta chains from one sample, sequenced in a study of T cell repertoires in cytomegalovirus infection. TCRdb reanalysed the reads using MiXCR and keeps one entry per CDR3 protein. The repertoire holds about a million distinct CDR3 sequences, with approximately 31% as singletons. No antigen has been assigned to these receptors. Sample: cultured CD8+ T cells from PBMCs, taken from culture after CMV antigen stimulation. The receptors originated from a human donor in good health (CMV status not recorded). Some clones in this sample may be carry-over from other donors' samples. The CDR3 runs from the conserved cysteine through the conserved F or W. D genes are given only for firm matches. Clone size is not always given. Where it is, it says once, few, many or a class for expanded clones.

V	J	length	size	D	DNA	CDR3
TRBV7-9	TRBJ2-4	16	NA	TRBD1	TGTGCCAGCAGTTCACAACAGGGGGAAACCAAAAACATTCAGTACTTC	CASSSQQGETKNIQYF
TRBV7-3	TRBJ1-5	19	few	TRBD1	TGTGCCAGCAGCTCCTCCGGGACAGGTACCTCGGATAAGGATCAGCCCCAGCATTTT	CASSSSGTGTSDKDQPQHF
TRBV10-3	TRBJ1-2	16	NA	TRBD1	TGTGCCATCAGTGGACAGGGGGAGCAAGTCGGCTATGGCTACACCTTC	CAISGQGEQVGYGYTF
TRBV6-2/TRBV6-3	TRBJ2-3	19	many	TRBD2	TGTGCCAGCAGTAAACGACTCAGGGTAGCGGGGCTTGGCACAGATACGCAGTATTTT	CASSKRLRVAGLGTDTQYF
TRBV4-1	TRBJ1-5	17	few	NA	TGCGCCAGCAGCCAAGACCGGACAGATGATAGCAATCAGCCCCAGCATTTT	CASSQDRTDDSNQPQHF
TRBV20-1	TRBJ2-7	15	few	NA	TGCAGTGCTAGAGATCGGGAGTTGGCTACTGACGAGCAGTACTTC	CSARDRELATDEQYF
TRBV7-6	TRBJ1-3	14	NA	NA	TGTGCCAGCAGCTTAGCCCAGGGAAGCAACACCATATATTTT	CASSLAQGSNTIYF
TRBV28	TRBJ2-3	15	NA	NA	TGTGCCAGCAGGACCTATGGGGGGCCATCAGATACGCAGTATTTT	CASRTYGGPSDTQYF
TRBV7-6	TRBJ2-5	15	many	TRBD2	TGTGCCAGCAGCCAAGGGACTAGCGGGGGAGTGACCCAGTACTTC	CASSQGTSGGVTQYF
TRBV12-3/TRBV12-4	TRBJ1-6	15	few	NA	TGTGCCAGCAGTTTAGGCCAGGGTGGGAATTCACCCCTCCACTTT	CASSLGQGGNSPLHF
TRBV6-6	TRBJ2-7	11	once	NA	TGTGCCAGCAGTAATCTCTACGAGCAGTACTTC	CASSNLYEQYF